A single sample gave rise to the 14 T cell receptor beta chains below, sequenced in a study of T cells generated in artificial thymic organoids. No cognate antigen is known for these TCRs. Separate semi-nested PCRs amplified TCRalpha and TCRbeta libraries using constant-region reverse primers in TRAC or TRBC. Via MiXCR, TCRdb re-called the 5' RACE reads, giving one row per CDR3 protein. The sample shows over 6,000 distinct CDR3 sequences, 20% to 30% of them seen only once. Human HSPCs were combined with MS5 stroma expressing human DLL1. Residual T cells were removed by FACS sorting CD34+CD3- progenitor cells before seeding the organoids. Material for sequencing was naive CD8+ T cells grown in artificial thymic organoids from cord blood stem and progenitor cells. Subset denoted: CD3+TCRalphabeta+CD8SP T cells; for blood, CD45RO-CCR7+ naive CD8+ T cells. Receptors were obtained from a human donor who gave cord blood stem cells for thymic organoid culture, a cardiac surgery patient who gave postnatal thymus, or a blood donor (not recorded which).

This clonotype came up once. The chain has TRBV7-2 and TRBJ2-1, with D hard to call. Trimming stripped 3 bases from V and 4 bases from J, with 4 bases between. The V gene's germline CDR1 is SGHTA and CDR2 FQGNSA. The CDR3 runs to 12 residues. DNA for the CDR3: TGTACCAGCAGCTTGTTATACAATGAGCAGTTCTTC. Protein product: CTSSLLYNEQFF.

The rearrangement links TRBV7-2 to TRBJ1-2; no clear D. V lost 5 bases, J lost 4 bases, and 8 bases lay in between. The CDR3 runs 12 residues. Per germline, CDR1 SGHTA and CDR2 FQGNSA. CDR3 loop: CASSPGRYGYTF. The DNA of the CDR3 is TGTGCCAGCAGCCCCGGGCGCTATGGCTACACCTTC.

The chain has TRBV24-1 and TRBJ1-2, with 10 nucleotides matching TRBD1. After removal of 6 bases from V and 4 bases from J, the junction contained 4 bases not matched to a gene. The CDR3 extends over 14 amino acids. The V gene's germline CDR1 is KGHDR and CDR2 SFDVKD. This CDR3 is CATSPGQGSYGYTF. The CDR3 region has the DNA TGTGCCACCAGTCCGGGACAGGGGAGCTATGGCTACACCTTC.

This clonotype is termed medium-sized. The chain employs TRBV24-1 and TRBJ2-2; D tentatively reads TRBD1 or TRBD2 (5 bases each). Germline values: CDR1 KGHDR, CDR2 SFDVKD. The CDR3 sequence is 15 residues long. Trimming removed 9 bases from V and 0 bases from J, with 13 bases in between. The CDR3 nucleotides read TGTGCCACCGAAGGGGTGGGGGCGAACACCGGGGAGCTGTTTTTT. This encodes CATEGVGANTGELFF.

Points on this clonotype: One junction end disagrees with the germline gene, perhaps due to a read error. The V gene is TRBV5-6, the J gene TRBJ2-2; D perhaps matches TRBD1 (6 bases). The CDR3 covers 16 residues. Germline V gene lookup returns CDR1 SGHDT and CDR2 YYEEEE. The CDR3 bases are TGTGCCAGCAGCATTGGATACAGGGAGAACACCGAGGAGCTGTTTTTT. Its translation: CASSIGYRENTEELFF.

About this clonotype: The CDR3 carries no conserved terminal phenylalanine or tryptophan, so it likely arises from a read error. The chain uses TRBV4-3 and TRBJ1-6, with TRBD1 as a possible D gene (6 bases). Trimming took off 0 bases at V and 7 bases at J, with 13 bases between the two ends. The CDR3 runs to 16 residues. The V gene's germline CDR1 is LGHNA and CDR2 YSLEER. The CDR3 nucleotides are TGCGCCAGCAGCCAAGATAGGAACAGGGAAAATTCACCCCTCCACTTA. Translated: CASSQDRNRENSPLHL.

This chain uses TRBV4-3 with TRBJ2-1, with D uncertain. This CDR3 spans 16 amino acids. With 0 bases removed from V and 0 bases from J, the gap between germline ends came to 9 bases. CDR1 and CDR2 from the germline V gene are LGHNA and YSLEER. The DNA of the CDR3 is TGCGCCAGCAGCCAAGATTTGACACCCTCCTACAATGAGCAGTTCTTC. Residues: CASSQDLTPSYNEQFF.

This clonotype is medium-sized. V usage is TRBV27 and J usage is TRBJ2-6, with D possibly being TRBD2 (6 bases). V was clipped by 2 bases and J by 4 bases, with 18 bases between them. From germline, CDR1 is MNHEY and CDR2 SMNVEV (reference sequence). This CDR3 has 18 residues. CDR3 coding DNA: TGTGCCAGCAGTTTAGTTTTCGGGGGTTGTCGAGGGGCCAACGTCCTGACTTTC. Protein product: CASSLVFGGCRGANVLTF.

In its sample, this clonotype ranks as medium-sized. The chain is built from TRBV28 and TRBJ2-7; D perhaps matches TRBD2 (6 bases). The CDR3 totals 14 residues. Trimming took 2 bases from V and 1 from J, leaving 9 bases between them. Looked up from germline, CDR1 is MDHEN and CDR2 is SYDVKM. The CDR3 sequence: CASSLGRGSYEQYF. CDR3 DNA: TGTGCCAGCAGTTTAGGGCGGGGTTCCTACGAGCAGTACTTC.

This chain links TRBV20-1 with TRBJ1-5; D call uncertain. V was clipped by 3 bases and J by 0 bases, with 18 bases between them. Germline-derived CDR1 and CDR2 are DFQATT and SNEGSKA (reference sequence). The CDR3 is 17 amino acids. DNA of the CDR3: TGCAGTGCTAGCGGCGTTAAAGAGGCGGGTAGCAATCAGCCCCAGCATTTT. Protein: CSASGVKEAGSNQPQHF.

This clonotype has only a few counts. The chain carries TRBV7-4 and TRBJ2-1, with 11 bases fitting TRBD1. V was clipped by 2 bases and J by 2 bases; unmatched bases: 5. The CDR3 extends over 17 amino acids. Germline V CDR1 and CDR2: SGHVT, SQSDAQ. In DNA, the CDR3 is TGTGCCAGCAGCTTACCCCGGACAGGGGGCGCCTACAATGAGCAGTTCTTC. Its protein is CASSLPRTGGAYNEQFF.

By frequency in the sample, this clonotype is medium-sized. The V and J genes are TRBV10-2 and TRBJ1-2; D unresolved. The V end lost 6 bases, the J end lost 4 bases, and 12 bases lay between the germline ends. The CDR3 sequence is 13 residues long. The V gene's germline CDR1 is WSHSY and CDR2 SAAADI. CDR3 nucleotide sequence: TGCGCCAGCAGGTCATACGGATTCTATGGCTACACCTTC. This sequence encodes CASRSYGFYGYTF.

This clonotype was counted between two and nine times. The rearrangement joins TRBV14 to TRBJ2-5; 8 nucleotides line up with TRBD1. The germline CDR1 and CDR2 sequences are SGHDN and FVKESK. Losses at the gene ends were 1 base for V and 2 bases for J; bases not matched to a gene: 12. This CDR3 has 18 residues. The DNA of the CDR3 is TGTGCCAGCAGCCAAGCTGGGTGTGGACAGGGAACACAAGAGACCCAGTACTTC. Translated, it gives CASSQAGCGQGTQETQYF.

The V gene is TRBV7-8, the J gene TRBJ1-2, with a weak D call TRBD1 (5 bases). The V gene's germline CDR1 is SGHVS and CDR2 FQNEAQ. The CDR3 covers 13 residues. Trimming took off 4 bases at V and 5 bases at J, with 11 bases between the two ends. The CDR3 reads CASSSGTPYGYTF. CDR3 bases: TGTGCCAGCAGCTCAGGGACGCCTTATGGCTACACCTTC.